This note documents a single TCR beta chain sequence. This receptor's antigen is unknown. Qualities for individual bases were not recorded, and no much larger clone is one base off. TCRbeta CDR3 regions were amplified from genomic DNA by means of the immunoSEQ Assay, a bias-controlled multiplex PCR. The source study handled its data this way. The number of nucleated cells in each sample was estimated by amplification of reference gene primers within the assay. To quantify the absolute abundance of each unique TCRbeta CDR3 rearrangement, sequence reads were collapsed and filtered. For each sample, productive Simpson clonality was calculated as the square root of Simpson's diversity index across productive rearrangements. Sourced from immuneACCESS, this table was stored by TCRdb with only in-frame sequences that have V and J called. A share of the clones is absent; for the studies checked, an unresolved V gene accounts for under half, and the remainder has no known explanation. That table is the source of V, J and clone size, and D and trimming were worked out from the DNA. The sample table shows approximately 190,000 clones, and roughly 79% are seen once. The ten largest clonotypes hold 15% to 20% of the sample.

Whole blood was collected in K2EDTA tubes by collaborating institutions according to the institutions' own protocols. For TCRbeta analysis, collaborators shipped samples as frozen whole blood, isolated PBMCs, or DNA extracted from either of those sample types. V is reduced by 6 bases and J by 9 bases, leaving a spacing of 12 bases between them. Its CDR3 holds 12 amino acids, cysteine through phenylalanine. The only DNA kept is the CDR3, 36 bases in frame from the first base. These data originate in a study of blood T cell repertoires in COVID-19 (dated by TCRdb to the early 2020s). The study in broad terms: Samples from collaborators originated in the United States, Italy and Spain and spanned both the acute and convalescent phases of COVID-19. The prospective study material was composed of cDNA or gDNA derived from T cells, B-cell-depleted T cells, or PBMCs. Deeply sampled blood TCRbeta repertoires from subjects exposed to, actively infected with, or recovered from COVID-19 were included in the dataset. The repertoires were released in a freely available public database meant as a resource for research on the immune response to SARS-CoV-2. The samples were drawn from the first 160 participants of the ongoing ImmuneRACE study and from over 950 subjects provided by 6 global collaborators. The sample metadata nearly always contained a de-identified subject ID, COVID-19 status, age in years and sex. Where HLA class I and class II types were available, the types were taken from metadata supplied by the sample provider, not from assay-based typing. What the work shows at the level of the full study, not this receptor alone: The amount of clinical and demographic metadata varied by source and participant and was provided uncurated.

The rearrangement combines TRBV12-3 or TRBV12-4 with TRBJ2-4; the best D guess is TRBD1, with 5 bases matching. Material for sequencing was peripheral blood. This TCR was recovered from a man in his sixties with active or convalescent COVID-19. The nucleotides read TGTGCCAGCAGCCCTGGGGCAGTCATTCAGTACTTC. Its amino acids are CASSPGAVIQYF.